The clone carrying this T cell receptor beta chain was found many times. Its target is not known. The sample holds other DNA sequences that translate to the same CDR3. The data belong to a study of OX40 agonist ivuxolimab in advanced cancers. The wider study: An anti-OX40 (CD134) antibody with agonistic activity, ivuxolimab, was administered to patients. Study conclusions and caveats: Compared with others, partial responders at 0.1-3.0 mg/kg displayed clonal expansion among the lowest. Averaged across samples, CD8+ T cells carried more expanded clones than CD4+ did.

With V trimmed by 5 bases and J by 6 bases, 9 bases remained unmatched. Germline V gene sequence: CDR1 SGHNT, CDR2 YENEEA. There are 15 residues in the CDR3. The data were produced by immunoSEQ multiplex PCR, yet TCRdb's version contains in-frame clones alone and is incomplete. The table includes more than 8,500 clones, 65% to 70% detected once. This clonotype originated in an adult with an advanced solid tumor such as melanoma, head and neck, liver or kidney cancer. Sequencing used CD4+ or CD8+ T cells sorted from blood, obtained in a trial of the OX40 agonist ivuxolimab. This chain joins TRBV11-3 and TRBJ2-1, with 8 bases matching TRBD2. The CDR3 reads CASSPAGLASNEQFF. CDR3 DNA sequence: TGTGCCAGCAGCCCAGCCGGACTAGCTAGCAATGAGCAGTTCTTC.